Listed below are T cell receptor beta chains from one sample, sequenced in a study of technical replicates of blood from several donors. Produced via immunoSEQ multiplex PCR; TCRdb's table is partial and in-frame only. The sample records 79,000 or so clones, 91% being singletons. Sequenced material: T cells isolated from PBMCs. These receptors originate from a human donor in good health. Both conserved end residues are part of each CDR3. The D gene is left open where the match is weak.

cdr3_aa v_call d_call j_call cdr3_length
CASRPTRDNLYEQYF TRBV11-2 - TRBJ2-7 15
CATSRGDRGNEQFF TRBV15 TRBD1 TRBJ2-1 14
CASSIYDESDEKLFF TRBV19 - TRBJ1-4 15
CASRTATNTQYF TRBV19 - TRBJ2-3 12
CASSAGGGGTEAFF TRBV25-1 - TRBJ1-1 14
CASSQGGTGHNSPLHF TRBV7-3 TRBD1 TRBJ1-6 16
CASGLVVTPNTEAFF TRBV12-5 - TRBJ1-1 15
CASSLAAGGVEKAFF TRBV5-1 TRBD1 TRBJ1-1 15
CASTLSRGRGSYEQYF TRBV11-2 - TRBJ2-7 16
CASTPGGYNQQETQYF TRBV28 - TRBJ2-5 16
CASSGTGTSGSLSYEQYF TRBV27 TRBD2 TRBJ2-7 18
CTSSQEVGSGSIRRVQYF TRBV1 - TRBJ2-7 18
CSVGRNGELFF TRBV29-1 - TRBJ2-2 11
CATHQGGTQYF TRBV5-1 - TRBJ2-5 11
CASSLVSGIGETQYF TRBV11-1 - TRBJ2-5 15
CASSDTSGRQYEQYF TRBV2 - TRBJ2-7 15
CASRDQGPGEQYF TRBV5-1 - TRBJ2-7 13
CASSQVYSSTDTQYF TRBV4-1 - TRBJ2-3 15
CASSLGTPVAYEQYF TRBV5-1 - TRBJ2-7 15
CASSVTGGNSYEQYF TRBV28 TRBD1 TRBJ2-7 15
CASSQSTGVNTEAFF TRBV4-1 TRBD1 TRBJ1-1 15
CSVVYPRRASPSYEQYF TRBV29-1 - TRBJ2-7 17
CASSELYNTYEQYF TRBV6-1 - TRBJ2-7 14
CASSPNAGYSGNTIYF TRBV5-1 - TRBJ1-3 16